Each of the 31 T cell receptor beta chains below was sequenced from the same sample in a study of cytomegalovirus exposure and HLA in healthy donors. The PCR used 60 Vbeta and 13 Jbeta primers. The repertoire was sequenced with immunoSEQ multiplex PCR; TCRdb's copy has only in-frame clones and lacks some. The sample lists about 45,000 clones; around 53% were seen once. The sample taken for sequencing was PBMCs. The receptors come from a man aged 55 to 70 in good health and CMV-seronegative.

This clone came up once. This sequence joins TRBV7-9 and TRBJ2-3; 7 nucleotides agree with TRBD1. After removal of 3 bases from V and 2 bases from J, the junction contained 14 bases not matched to a gene. Germline V lookup: CDR1 SEHNR, CDR2 FQNEAQ (reference sequence). This CDR3 comprises 18 residues. CDR3 bases: TGTGCCAGCAGCTTTTCCCTCTCAGGCAGGGGGAACACAGATACGCAGTATTTT. Translation gives CASSFSLSGRGNTDTQYF. Drawing the rest from reference TRBV7-9 and TRBJ2-3, the complete variable domain is DTGVSQNPRHKITKRGQNVTFRCDPISEHNRLYWYRQTLGQGPEFLTYFQNEAQLEKSRLLSDRFSAERPKGSFSTLEIQRTEQGDSAMYLCASSFSLSGRGNTDTQYFGPGTRLTVL.

The rearrangement uses TRBV5-1 and TRBJ2-5; perhaps TRBD1 as D (6 bases). The CDR3 spans 14 residues. The V gene lost 3 bases and the J gene lost 2 bases, with 11 bases spanning the gap. Per the germline V gene, CDR1 is SGHRS and CDR2 is YFSETQ. CDR3 amino acids: CASSSGQMQETQYF. The DNA for the CDR3 is TGCGCCAGCAGCTCCGGACAGATGCAAGAGACCCAGTACTTC.

The chain is built from TRBV11-2 and TRBJ1-1; no definite D call. Germline CDR1 SGHAT, CDR2 FQNNGV. Deletions cut 4 bases from V and 8 bases from J, with 8 bases between. CDR3 length equals 11 residues. Written as DNA, the CDR3 is TGTGCCAGCAGCTCTCCCGGGGAAGCTTTCTTT. Translating it yields CASSSPGEAFF.

This clone was seen a few times. The gene calls are TRBV5-1 and TRBJ1-2; possibly TRBD1 for D (6 bases). Germline V gives CDR1 SGHRS, CDR2 YFSETQ. CDR3 length equals 17 residues. Trimming stripped 0 bases from V and 5 bases from J, with 20 bases between. The CDR3 spells CASSLATVGAGEYGYTF. In DNA, the CDR3 is TGCGCCAGCAGCTTGGCGACGGTGGGGGCAGGCGAATATGGCTACACCTTC.

The J gene is TRBJ2-7, the V gene TRBV9; D remains ambiguous. Germline V CDR1 and CDR2: SGDLS, YYNGEE. This CDR3 comprises 15 residues. V shed 3 bases and J shed 6 bases, with 19 bases lying between them. The CDR3: CASSGPSSLPAEQYF. The CDR3 coding sequence is TGTGCCAGCAGCGGTCCTTCATCACTTCCTGCCGAGCAGTACTTC.

The V and J genes are TRBV28 and TRBJ2-4; possible D gene TRBD1, 6 bases. The CDR3 totals 15 residues. V shed 5 bases and J shed 0 bases, with 11 bases lying between them. The V gene's germline CDR1 is MDHEN and CDR2 SYDVKM. In nucleotides, the CDR3 is TGTGCCAGCAGTATTGGACAGATAGCCAAAAACATTCAGTACTTC. It yields the protein CASSIGQIAKNIQYF.

V is TRBV7-2 and J is TRBJ1-1; 8 nucleotides agree with TRBD1. The junction had 5 bases not matched to a gene; V was cut back by 5 bases and J by 6 bases. The CDR3 contains 13 residues. CDR1 is SGHTA and CDR2 is FQGNSA in the germline V gene. The CDR3 DNA sequence: TGTGCCAGCAGCCCGGACAGGGAGGCTGAAGCTTTCTTT. It encodes CASSPDREAEAFF.

The CDR3 DNA sequence: TGTGCCAGCAGCTTAGTGAGACAGAAAGGCTATGGCTACACCTTC. Protein sequence: CASSLVRQKGYGYTF. This chain uses TRBV7-2 with TRBJ1-2, with D possibly being TRBD1 (5 bases). Trimming took 1 base from V and 4 from J, leaving 13 bases between them. The CDR3 runs to 15 residues. Germline V lookup: CDR1 SGHTA, CDR2 FQGNSA.

This clone has a handful of counts. The CDR3 protein is CASSVLGDRNEKLFF. Here the CDR3 DNA reads TGTGCCAGCAGTGTTCTGGGGGACAGAAATGAAAAACTGTTTTTT. The chain links TRBV2 to TRBJ1-4; 7 nucleotides align to TRBD1. CDR3 size: 15 residues. CDR1 is SNHLY and CDR2 is FYNNEI in the germline V gene. J was trimmed by 5 bases and V by 4 bases; bases with no gene match: 7.

This clone was seen only a few times. The chain combines TRBV29-1 with TRBJ2-7, with TRBD1 as a possible D gene (5 bases). V was clipped by 7 bases and J by 2 bases, with 15 bases between them. CDR3 size: 13 residues. The germline V gene encodes CDR1 SQVTM and CDR2 ANQGSEA. CDR3: CSALRVDTYEQYF. DNA of the CDR3: TGCAGCGCCCTCAGGGTCGACACCTACGAGCAGTACTTC.

This clone was observed a few times. V is TRBV6-4 and J is TRBJ2-1; the match to TRBD2 covers 10 bases. Unmatched junction bases numbered 6, after V lost 4 bases and J lost 9 bases. The CDR3 loop spans 14 amino acids. Germline values: CDR1 MRHNA, CDR2 SNTAGT. The CDR3 is CASSGVAGGSEQFF. The CDR3 bases are TGTGCCAGCAGTGGGGTAGCGGGAGGTTCTGAGCAGTTCTTC.

The gene calls are TRBV18 and TRBJ1-2; TRBD1 aligns across 7 bases. J was trimmed by 3 bases and V by 3 bases; bases with no gene match: 13. This CDR3 region has 17 residues. Germline V gene data show CDR1 as KGHSH and CDR2 as LQKENI. CDR3 coding DNA: TGTGCCAGCTCACCGGGAGCCGTGATAGACAGGGACTATGGCTACACCTTC. It translates to CASSPGAVIDRDYGYTF.

CDR3 sequence: CASSLFRGEQYF. DNA for the CDR3: TGTGCCAGCAGTTTATTCCGAGGCGAGCAGTACTTC. The rearrangement links TRBV27 to TRBJ2-7; D is undetermined. CDR3 length equals 12 residues. With 1 base removed from V and 6 bases from J, the gap between germline ends came to 7 bases. Germline V gives CDR1 MNHEY, CDR2 SMNVEV (reference sequence).

In this sample, this clone turned up once. The chain links TRBV6-5 to TRBJ1-1; 7 positions match TRBD1. CDR1 MNHEY and CDR2 SVGAGI come from the germline V gene. J lost 0 bases, V lost 4 bases, and 2 bases had no gene match. This CDR3 region has 14 residues. This CDR3 reads CASSFGQVNTEAFF. The CDR3 DNA reads as TGTGCCAGCAGTTTCGGACAGGTGAACACTGAAGCTTTCTTT.

The rearrangement uses TRBV30 and TRBJ1-1; 9 bases agree with TRBD1. The germline V gene has CDR1 GTSNPN and CDR2 SVGIG (reference sequence). Unmatched junction bases numbered 20, after V lost 1 base and J lost 2 bases. The CDR3 totals 20 residues. The CDR3 sequence is CAWSALGTQGAGKLNTEAFF. For the CDR3, the DNA is TGTGCCTGGAGTGCTTTAGGGACACAGGGGGCGGGGAAGCTAAACACTGAAGCTTTCTTT.

This clone is a singleton in its sample. This chain uses TRBV6-4 with TRBJ2-3, with D possibly being TRBD1 (7 bases). The V gene lost 5 bases and the J gene lost 4 bases, with 13 bases spanning the gap. Germline V lookup: CDR1 MRHNA, CDR2 SNTAGT. This CDR3 region has 14 residues. CDR3 residues: CASSPTRGADTQYF. In nucleotides, the CDR3 is TGTGCCAGCAGTCCAACCAGGGGGGCAGATACGCAGTATTTT.

The chain recombines TRBV10-3 with TRBJ2-3; weak D call: TRBD2 (5 bases). The length of the CDR3 is 14 residues. Germline CDR1 is ENHRY and CDR2 is SYGVKD. V dropped 0 bases and J dropped 1 base, with 5 bases sitting between them. CDR3 protein: CAISESRGTDTQYF. The CDR3 DNA reads TGTGCCATCAGTGAGTCGAGGGGCACAGATACGCAGTATTTT.

The chain employs TRBV30 and TRBJ1-5, with 8 bases lining up with TRBD1. J lost 3 bases, V lost 5 bases, and 3 bases had no gene match. The CDR3 is 13 amino acids. From germline, CDR1 is GTSNPN and CDR2 SVGIG (reference sequence). The CDR3 region is CAWATGANQPQHF. The CDR3 nucleotides read TGTGCCTGGGCGACAGGGGCCAATCAGCCCCAGCATTTT.

This clone turned up a few times. The V gene is TRBV19, the J gene TRBJ1-5, with 7 bases that match TRBD1. The ends lost 7 bases at V and 5 bases at J; junction bases unmatched: 8. Germline CDR1 and CDR2: LNHDA and SQIVND (reference sequence). This CDR3 comprises 14 residues. CDR3 coding DNA: TGTGCCAGTACCCCTCCAGGGGGTTATCAGCCCCAGCATTTT. Residues: CASTPPGGYQPQHF.

The chain joins TRBV28 to TRBJ2-7, with D possibly matching TRBD2 (5 bases). Germline V gene lookup returns CDR1 MDHEN and CDR2 SYDVKM. V lost 8 bases and J lost 6, with 14 bases in between. CDR3 size: 12 residues. The CDR3 here is CASGVEGFEQYF. CDR3 bases: TGTGCCAGCGGGGTCGAGGGCTTCGAGCAGTACTTC.

This clone has just a few counts. The chain couples TRBV15 to TRBJ2-6; 7 bases match TRBD1. V trimming: 0 bases; J trimming: 1 base; junction bases outside the gene matches: 3. Germline assignment: CDR1 LNHNV and CDR2 YYDKDF (reference sequence). The CDR3 consists of 17 residues. The CDR3 reads CATSRDLQGSGANVLTF. The CDR3 DNA follows: TGTGCCACCAGCAGAGACCTACAGGGGTCTGGGGCCAACGTCCTGACTTTC.

This clone was detected only a few times. The V call is TRBV18, the J call TRBJ1-1; perhaps TRBD1 as D (6 bases). The CDR3 runs 13 residues. The V gene lost 5 bases and the J gene lost 1 base, with 8 bases spanning the gap. The germline gives CDR1 KGHSH, CDR2 LQKENI. CDR3 region: CASSEQGNTEAFF. In DNA, the CDR3 is TGTGCCAGCTCAGAACAGGGGAACACTGAAGCTTTCTTT.

The V call is TRBV9, the J call TRBJ2-5; 7 bases line up with TRBD1. The germline CDR1 and CDR2 sequences are SGDLS and YYNGEE. J was trimmed by 5 bases and V by 0 bases; bases with no gene match: 7. The CDR3 runs 15 residues. The CDR3 sequence: CASSVEGTRGETQYF. For the CDR3, the DNA is TGTGCCAGCAGCGTAGAGGGGACCAGGGGGGAGACCCAGTACTTC.

This clone has ten or more counts. Here the CDR3 DNA reads TGCAGCGTGGCGGGACTAGCCAAAAACATTCAGTACTTC. This codes for CSVAGLAKNIQYF. V is TRBV29-1 and J is TRBJ2-4; possibly TRBD2 for D (6 bases). CDR3 length: 13 amino acids. Germline CDR1 and CDR2: SQVTM and ANQGSEA. The V gene lost 6 bases and the J gene lost 0 bases, with 9 bases spanning the gap.

The rearrangement joins TRBV30 to TRBJ1-4; D perhaps matches TRBD1 (6 bases). With 0 bases removed from V and 12 bases from J, the gap between germline ends came to 14 bases. CDR3 length: 13 residues. Germline V gives CDR1 GTSNPN, CDR2 SVGIG (reference sequence). The CDR3: CAWSVTGAFELFF. The CDR3 DNA is TGTGCCTGGAGTGTGACAGGCGCGTTTGAACTGTTTTTT.

The gene calls are TRBV18 and TRBJ2-1, with TRBD1 as a possible D gene (6 bases). The CDR3 is made up of 16 amino acids. In germline, CDR1 is KGHSH, CDR2 LQKENI. With 6 bases removed from V and 5 bases from J, the gap between germline ends came to 20 bases. The CDR3 sequence is CASSLLGDKIDNEQFF. CDR3 in DNA: TGTGCCAGCTCTCTTCTAGGGGACAAGATTGACAATGAGCAGTTCTTC. Using reference TRBV18 and TRBJ2-1 for the parts outside the CDR3, the full variable domain is NAGVMQNPRHLVRRRGQEARLRCSPMKGHSHVYWYRQLPEEGLKFMVYLQKENIIDESGMPKERFSAEFPKEGPSILRIQQVVRGDSAAYFCASSLLGDKIDNEQFFGPGTRLTVL.

This rearrangement joins TRBV14 to TRBJ1-1; TRBD1 matches at 8 bases. Unmatched junction bases numbered 4, after V lost 5 bases and J lost 5 bases. Looked up from germline, CDR1 is SGHDN and CDR2 is FVKESK. This CDR3 contains 13 residues. CDR3 bases: TGTGCCAGCAGCTGGGGACAGGCTACTGAAGCTTTCTTT. The encoded protein is CASSWGQATEAFF.

The chain couples TRBV6-5 to TRBJ2-1; tentatively, D is TRBD2 (5 bases). This CDR3 has 13 residues. Germline values: CDR1 MNHEY, CDR2 SVGAGI. Trimming took off 8 bases at V and 5 bases at J, with 13 bases between the two ends. CDR3 nucleotides: TGTGCCAGCGGCGGGCTATTTCACAATGAGCAGTTCTTC. Amino acids: CASGGLFHNEQFF.

This clone showed up just a few times. One end of the junction does not line up with germline, which may come from a read error. The rearrangement uses TRBV7-2 and TRBJ2-7; D unresolved. The V gene's germline CDR1 is SGHTA and CDR2 FQGNSA. This CDR3 has 12 residues. The CDR3 DNA is TGTGCCAGCAGCTTACTCTCCCACGAGCAGTACTTC. This gives the protein CASSLLSHEQYF.

The V call is TRBV28, the J call TRBJ1-5; possibly TRBD1 for D (5 bases). Trimming took 5 bases from V and 7 from J, leaving 18 bases between them. CDR1 and CDR2 from the germline V gene are MDHEN and SYDVKM. CDR3 size: 15 residues. The CDR3 loop reads CASSPTPGRNQPQHF. CDR3 in DNA: TGTGCCAGCAGTCCTACACCAGGGAGGAACCAGCCCCAGCATTTT.

In DNA form, the CDR3 reads TGCGCCAGCAGCGTCGCAGGGGGTTACCCGACCCAGTACTTC. Protein: CASSVAGGYPTQYF. This sequence joins TRBV5-1 and TRBJ2-5, with TRBD1 matching over 7 bases. The germline CDR1 and CDR2 sequences are SGHRS and YFSETQ. With 4 bases clipped from V and 7 bases from J, the junction kept 10 bases outside the gene matches. The CDR3 has 14 amino acids.